The 7 T cell receptor beta chains below were found in one sample sequenced in a study of cytomegalovirus exposure and HLA in healthy donors (dated by TCRdb to 2015 to 2018). Library preparation used the immunoSEQ multiplex PCR assay. The multiplex PCR relied on a mix of 60 forward primers for TCR Vbeta segments and 13 reverse primers for TCR Jbeta segments. Entries here come from immuneACCESS through TCRdb and include only in-frame sequences with V and J called. Some clones fail to appear in such tables; in the studies checked, an unresolved V gene covers under half of the shortfall, and the cause of the remainder is unknown. The table for this sample shows fewer than 150,000 clones. The top ten constitute 3.6% of the sample. The sample taken for sequencing was PBMCs. These receptors came from a man between 18 and 35 years old in good health and CMV-seronegative.

The genes are TRBV30 and TRBJ1-1, with D unresolved. The V end was cut by 3 bases, the J end by 8 bases, with 16 bases between. Germline CDR1 is GTSNPN and CDR2 is SVGIG (reference sequence). The CDR3 covers 13 residues. Here the CDR3 reads CAWRWSGVGEAFF. DNA of the CDR3: TGTGCCTGGAGATGGAGCGGGGTTGGGGAAGCTTTCTTT.

This chain connects TRBV28 to TRBJ1-1; 11 nucleotides line up with TRBD1. Germline lookup yields CDR1 MDHEN and CDR2 SYDVKM. This CDR3 is built from 17 residues. J gave up 1 base and V 4 bases, and 8 bases lay outside the gene matches. CDR3 sequence reads: CASSSRTGGRENTEAFF. The DNA for the CDR3 is TGTGCCAGCAGTTCCCGGACAGGGGGCCGTGAGAACACTGAAGCTTTCTTT.

The rearrangement uses TRBV28 and TRBJ2-6; tentatively, D is TRBD2 (5 bases). Trimming removed 8 bases at V and 0 bases at J, with 14 bases between. Germline V gene data show CDR1 as MDHEN and CDR2 as SYDVKM. This CDR3 spans 16 amino acids. The CDR3 here is CASRREAVSGANVLTF. For the CDR3, the DNA is TGTGCCAGCCGCCGTGAAGCGGTCTCTGGGGCCAACGTCCTGACTTTC.

The chain uses TRBV10-3 and TRBJ1-1, with TRBD1 as a possible D gene (6 bases). V was cut by 7 bases and J by 4 bases, with 10 bases left in between. Germline CDR1 and CDR2: ENHRY and SYGVKD. The CDR3 runs 12 residues. The CDR3 region has the DNA TGTGCCATCAAAGGGGGTGTCACTGAAGCTTTCTTT. This encodes CAIKGGVTEAFF.

The chain recombines TRBV6-5 with TRBJ2-3; TRBD2 matches at 10 bases. The ends lost 8 bases at V and 4 bases at J; junction bases unmatched: 6. The CDR3 sequence is 14 residues long. Germline values: CDR1 MNHEY, CDR2 SVGAGI. The CDR3: CASERGGGADTQYF. CDR3 nucleotide sequence: TGTGCCAGCGAGCGGGGGGGTGGGGCAGATACGCAGTATTTT.

The chain is built from TRBV10-3 and TRBJ2-7; D might be TRBD2 (7 bases). This CDR3 is built from 14 residues. CDR1 ENHRY and CDR2 SYGVKD come from the germline V gene. V lost 6 bases, J lost 5 bases, and 17 bases lay in between. The CDR3 is CAISGGRSGDEQYF. DNA of the CDR3: TGTGCCATCAGCGGGGGGCGATCTGGCGACGAGCAGTACTTC.

V gene TRBV19 combines with J gene TRBJ2-1; 10 bases align to TRBD2. The CDR3 has 15 amino acids. V shed 6 bases, J shed 5 bases, and the junction held 7 bases outside the gene matches. The germline CDR1 and CDR2 sequences are LNHDA and SQIVND (reference sequence). The CDR3 sequence is CASSNKREGNNEQFF. The CDR3 coding sequence is TGTGCCAGTAGCAACAAGCGGGAGGGCAACAATGAGCAGTTCTTC.